Below, one TCR beta chain is given with its context. Its antigen target is currently unknown. Base qualities are missing; no much larger clone stands one base away. Participants in the prospective study were enrolled through a virtual design, were aged 18 to 89 years, and lived in fewer than 30 United States geographic areas. In the prospective study, cohorts were assigned on the basis of participant-reported clinical history obtained from a screening survey and a study questionnaire. Recovered participants in ImmuneRACE Cohort 3 were defined as having two consecutive negative NP/OP PCR tests, clearance from a healthcare professional, or resolution of symptoms. In the prospective study, mobile phlebotomists collected whole blood, serum and a nasopharyngeal or oropharyngeal swab from each participant. Participants in the prospective study had the option to provide additional blood draws and questionnaires over an approximately 2-month period. Before DNA extraction, prospective study blood samples were shipped either frozen or at room temperature.

This entry comes from a study of blood T cell repertoires in COVID-19 (TCRdb year 2020). Describing the broader study: Collaborator samples came from the United States, Italy and Spain and covered acute and convalescent phases of COVID-19. Where available, HLA class I and class II types were taken from metadata supplied by the sample provider and were not determined by assay-based typing. The material from the prospective study consisted of cDNA or gDNA derived from T cells, B-cell-depleted T cells, or PBMCs. A freely available public database, intended as a resource for researchers studying the immune response to SARS-CoV-2, is where the repertoires were released. Samples were obtained from the ongoing ImmuneRACE study (first 160 participants) and from 1,200 or so subjects provided by 6 global collaborators. Subjects who had been exposed to COVID-19, were actively infected with it, or had recovered from it provided the deeply sampled blood TCRbeta repertoires that made up the dataset. The sample metadata nearly always contained a de-identified subject ID, COVID-19 status, age in years and sex. The paper's findings and limits, for the study overall: Clinical and demographic metadata were provided uncurated, with the amount varying by source and participant.

Reading the germline V gene (reference sequence) gives CDR1 LNHDA and CDR2 SQIVND. V loses 6 bases, J loses 6 bases, and the germline ends lie 17 bases apart. The CDR3 starts with the cysteine, ends with the phenylalanine, and has 15 residues. The sequence is cut down to CDR3 DNA, 45 bases in frame from base 1. TCRbeta CDR3 regions were amplified from genomic DNA by means of the immunoSEQ Assay, a bias-controlled multiplex PCR. The authors' analysis ran thus. The number of nucleated cells in each sample was estimated from the amplification of reference gene primers within the assay. To quantify the absolute abundance of each unique TCRbeta CDR3 rearrangement, sequence reads were collapsed and filtered. For each sample, productive Simpson clonality was calculated as the square root of Simpson's diversity index across productive rearrangements. The immuneACCESS repertoire file appears here via TCRdb, limited to in-frame rearrangements. These files lack a portion of the clones; in checked studies, under half of the deficit traces to unresolved V genes, and the cause of the others is not known. For V, J and clone size, that table is used; D and trimming come from the DNA. A total of around 300,000 clones appear in this sample, roughly 86% of them only once. The top ten clones comprise 1.5% to 2% of the sample.

The sequence links TRBV19 to TRBJ1-4; the D segment could be TRBD1, given 5 matching bases. The sequenced material came from PBMCs or T cells enriched from blood (not recorded which). This receptor was obtained from a woman in her fifties or sixties who had recovered from COVID-19. The sequence in DNA is TGTGCCAGTAGCACAGACAGAAGGCTGGATGAAAAACTGTTTTTT. It codes for CASSTDRRLDEKLFF.